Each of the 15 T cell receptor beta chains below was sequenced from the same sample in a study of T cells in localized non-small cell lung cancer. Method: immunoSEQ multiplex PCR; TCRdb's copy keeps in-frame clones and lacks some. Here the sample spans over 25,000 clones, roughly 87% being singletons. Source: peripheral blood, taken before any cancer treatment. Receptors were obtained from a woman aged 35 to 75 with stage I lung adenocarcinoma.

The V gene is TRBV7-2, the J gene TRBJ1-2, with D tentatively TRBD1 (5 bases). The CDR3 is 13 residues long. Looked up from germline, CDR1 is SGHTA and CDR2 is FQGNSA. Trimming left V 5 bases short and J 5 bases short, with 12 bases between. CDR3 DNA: TGTGCCAGCAGCCCCCTGGGGGGGTATGGCTACACCTTC. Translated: CASSPLGGYGYTF.

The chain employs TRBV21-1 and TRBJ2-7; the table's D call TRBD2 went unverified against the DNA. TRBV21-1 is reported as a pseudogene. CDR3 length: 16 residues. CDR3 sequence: CASSTWGRFRRGEQYF. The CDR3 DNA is TGTGCCAGCAGCACCTGGGGGAGGTTTCGAAGAGGCGAGCAGTACTTC.

CDR3 DNA: TGTGCCAGCAGTCCGGGACTAGCTAGCTCCTACGAGCAGTACTTC. Translating it yields CASSPGLASSYEQYF. The chain links TRBV2 to TRBJ2-7, with 9 bases that match TRBD2. Germline trimming cut 5 bases from V and 0 bases from J; bases unmatched to any gene: 5. The CDR3 extends over 15 amino acids. Germline loops: CDR1 SNHLY, CDR2 FYNNEI.

DNA of the CDR3: TGTGCCAGCAGCGTAGTAAAATCCTACAATGAGCAGTTCTTC. This codes for CASSVVKSYNEQFF. The V gene is TRBV9, the J gene TRBJ2-1; D is unclear. CDR3 size: 14 residues. Trimming took 0 bases from V and 1 from J, leaving 5 bases between them. Germline-derived CDR1 and CDR2 are SGDLS and YYNGEE.

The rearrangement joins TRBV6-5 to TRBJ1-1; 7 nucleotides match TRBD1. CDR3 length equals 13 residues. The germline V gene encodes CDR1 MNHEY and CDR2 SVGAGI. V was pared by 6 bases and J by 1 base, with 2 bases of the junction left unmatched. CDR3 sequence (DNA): TGTGCCAGCAGCGGGACAGAGAACACTGAAGCTTTCTTT. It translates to CASSGTENTEAFF.

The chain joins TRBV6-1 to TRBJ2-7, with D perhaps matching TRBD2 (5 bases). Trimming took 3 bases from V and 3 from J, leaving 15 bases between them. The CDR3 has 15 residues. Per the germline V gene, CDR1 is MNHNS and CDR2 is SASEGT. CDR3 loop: CASSEQRTEFYEQYF. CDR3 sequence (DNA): TGTGCCAGCAGTGAGCAAAGGACTGAGTTCTACGAGCAGTACTTC.

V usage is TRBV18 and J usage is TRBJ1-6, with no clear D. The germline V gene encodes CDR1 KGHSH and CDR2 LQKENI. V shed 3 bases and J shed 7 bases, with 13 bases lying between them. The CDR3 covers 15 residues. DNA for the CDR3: TGTGCCAGCTCACCCGTACCGGACCTAAATTCACCCCTCCACTTT. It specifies CASSPVPDLNSPLHF. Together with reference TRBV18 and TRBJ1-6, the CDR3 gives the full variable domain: NAGVMQNPRHLVRRRGQEARLRCSPMKGHSHVYWYRQLPEEGLKFMVYLQKENIIDESGMPKERFSAEFPKEGPSILRIQQVVRGDSAAYFCASSPVPDLNSPLHFGNGTRLTVT.

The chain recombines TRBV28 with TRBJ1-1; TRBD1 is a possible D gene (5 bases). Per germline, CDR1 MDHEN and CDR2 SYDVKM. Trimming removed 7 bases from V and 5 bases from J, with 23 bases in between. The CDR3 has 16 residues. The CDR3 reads CASTSNYWGSTTEAFF. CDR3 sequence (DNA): TGTGCCAGCACCTCGAACTACTGGGGGTCAACGACTGAAGCTTTCTTT.

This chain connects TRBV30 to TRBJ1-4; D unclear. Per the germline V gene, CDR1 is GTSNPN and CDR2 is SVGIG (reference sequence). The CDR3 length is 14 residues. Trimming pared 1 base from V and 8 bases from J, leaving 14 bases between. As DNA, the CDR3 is TGTGCCTGGAGTGGACCCTCGGGAGGGGAAAAACTGTTTTTT. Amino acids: CAWSGPSGGEKLFF.

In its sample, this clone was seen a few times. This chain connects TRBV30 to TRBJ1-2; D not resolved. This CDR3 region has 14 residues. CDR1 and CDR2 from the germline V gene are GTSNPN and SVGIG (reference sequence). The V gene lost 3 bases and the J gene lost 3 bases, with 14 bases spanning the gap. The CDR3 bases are TGTGCCTGGAGGCCAGTGGGATGGGACTATGGCTACACCTTC. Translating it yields CAWRPVGWDYGYTF. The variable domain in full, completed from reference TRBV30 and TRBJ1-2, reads SQTIHQWPATLVQPVGSPLSLECTVEGTSNPNLYWYRQAAGRGLQLLFYSVGIGQISSEVPQNLSASRPQDRQFILSSKKLLLSDSGFYLCAWRPVGWDYGYTFGSGTRLTVV.

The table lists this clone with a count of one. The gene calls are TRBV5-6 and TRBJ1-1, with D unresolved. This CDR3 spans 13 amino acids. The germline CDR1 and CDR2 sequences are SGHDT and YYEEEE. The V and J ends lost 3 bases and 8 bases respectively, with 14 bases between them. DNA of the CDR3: TGTGCCAGCAGCTCAATCGGGGTCTTAGAAGCTTTCTTT. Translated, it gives CASSSIGVLEAFF.

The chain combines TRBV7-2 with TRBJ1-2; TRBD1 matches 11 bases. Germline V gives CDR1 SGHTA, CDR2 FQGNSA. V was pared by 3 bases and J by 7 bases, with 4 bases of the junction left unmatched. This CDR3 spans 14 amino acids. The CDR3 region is CASSFDGTGGGYTF. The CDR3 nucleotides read TGTGCCAGCAGCTTCGACGGGACAGGGGGTGGCTACACCTTC.

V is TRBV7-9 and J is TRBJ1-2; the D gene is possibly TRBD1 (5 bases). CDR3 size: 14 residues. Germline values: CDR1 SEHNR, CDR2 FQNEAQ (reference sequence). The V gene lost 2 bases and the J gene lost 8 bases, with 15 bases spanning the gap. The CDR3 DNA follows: TGTGCCAGCAGCTTACCGGGGACCTGGGACGGCTACACCTTC. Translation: CASSLPGTWDGYTF. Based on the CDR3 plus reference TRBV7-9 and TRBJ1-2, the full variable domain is DTGVSQNPRHKITKRGQNVTFRCDPISEHNRLYWYRQTLGQGPEFLTYFQNEAQLEKSRLLSDRFSAERPKGSFSTLEIQRTEQGDSAMYLCASSLPGTWDGYTFGSGTRLTVV.

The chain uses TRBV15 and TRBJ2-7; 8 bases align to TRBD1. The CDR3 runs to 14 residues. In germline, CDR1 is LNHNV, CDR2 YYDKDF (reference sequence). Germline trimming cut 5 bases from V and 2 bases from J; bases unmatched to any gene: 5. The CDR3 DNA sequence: TGTGCCACCAGCCCGGACAGGGTCACCTACGAGCAGTACTTC. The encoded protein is CATSPDRVTYEQYF.

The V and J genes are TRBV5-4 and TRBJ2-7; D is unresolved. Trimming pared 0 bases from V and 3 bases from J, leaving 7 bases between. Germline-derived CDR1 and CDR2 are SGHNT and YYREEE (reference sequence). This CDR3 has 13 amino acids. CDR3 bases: TGTGCCAGCAGCTTGGAGCAACACTACGAGCAGTACTTC. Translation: CASSLEQHYEQYF.